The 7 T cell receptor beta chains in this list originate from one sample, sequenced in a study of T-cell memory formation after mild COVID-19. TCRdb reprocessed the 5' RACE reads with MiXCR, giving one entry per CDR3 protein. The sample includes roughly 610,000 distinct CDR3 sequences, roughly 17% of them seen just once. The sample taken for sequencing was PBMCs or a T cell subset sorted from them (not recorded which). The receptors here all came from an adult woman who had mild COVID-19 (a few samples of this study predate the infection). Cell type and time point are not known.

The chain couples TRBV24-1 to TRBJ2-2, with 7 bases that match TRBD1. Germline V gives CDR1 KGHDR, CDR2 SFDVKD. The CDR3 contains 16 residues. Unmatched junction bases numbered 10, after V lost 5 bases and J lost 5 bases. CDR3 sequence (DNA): TGTGCCACCAGTGCTAAAAACAGGGGACAAACCGGGGAGCTGTTTTTT. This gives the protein CATSAKNRGQTGELFF.

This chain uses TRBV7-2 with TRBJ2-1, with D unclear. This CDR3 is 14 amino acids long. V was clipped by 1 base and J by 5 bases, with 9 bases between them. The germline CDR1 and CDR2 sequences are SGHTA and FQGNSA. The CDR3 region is CASSLDYHNNEQFF. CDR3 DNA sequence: TGTGCCAGCAGCTTAGACTATCATAACAATGAGCAGTTCTTC.

CDR3 in amino acids: CSARASGSALEQFF. The CDR3 bases are TGCAGTGCTAGAGCTAGCGGGAGCGCCCTAGAGCAGTTCTTC. This chain uses TRBV20-1 with TRBJ2-1; 10 nucleotides agree with TRBD2. With 1 base clipped from V and 10 bases from J, the junction kept 7 bases outside the gene matches. The CDR3 runs to 14 residues. Germline V CDR1 and CDR2: DFQATT, SNEGSKA (reference sequence).

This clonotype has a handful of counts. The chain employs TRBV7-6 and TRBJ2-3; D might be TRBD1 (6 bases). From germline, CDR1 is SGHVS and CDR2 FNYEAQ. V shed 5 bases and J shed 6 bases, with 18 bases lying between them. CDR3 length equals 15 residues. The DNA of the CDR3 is TGTGCCAGCAGCCCAGGGGTCGACTCGTTGGATACGCAGTATTTT. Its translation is CASSPGVDSLDTQYF.

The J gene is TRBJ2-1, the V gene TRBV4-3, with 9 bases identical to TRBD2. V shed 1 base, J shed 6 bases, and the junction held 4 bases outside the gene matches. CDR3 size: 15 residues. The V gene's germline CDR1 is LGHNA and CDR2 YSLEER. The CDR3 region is CASSQGRGRVNEQFF. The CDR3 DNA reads TGCGCCAGCAGCCAAGGTCGCGGGAGGGTCAATGAGCAGTTCTTC.

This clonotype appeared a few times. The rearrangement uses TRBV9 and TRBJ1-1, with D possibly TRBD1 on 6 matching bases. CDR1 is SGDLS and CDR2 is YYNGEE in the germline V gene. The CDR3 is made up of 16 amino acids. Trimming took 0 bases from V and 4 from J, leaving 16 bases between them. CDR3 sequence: CASSVGVRGLGTEAFF. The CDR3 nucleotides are TGTGCCAGCAGCGTAGGGGTACGGGGGCTGGGCACTGAAGCTTTCTTT.

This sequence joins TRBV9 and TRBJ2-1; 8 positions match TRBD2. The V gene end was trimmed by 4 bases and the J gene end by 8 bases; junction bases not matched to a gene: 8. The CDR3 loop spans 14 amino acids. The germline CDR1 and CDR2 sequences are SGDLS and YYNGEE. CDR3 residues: CASSPRTSWDEQFF. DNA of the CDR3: TGTGCCAGCAGCCCACGGACTAGCTGGGATGAGCAGTTCTTC.